Here is one TCR beta chain with its context. As yet, its antigen is unknown. Using immunoSEQ multiplex PCR, the repertoire was profiled, and TCRdb retains in-frame clones only, with some absent. This sample yields tens of thousands of clones, of which around 69% are seen a single time; 51% belongs to the top ten. This entry comes from a study of cytotoxic CD8 clonotypes in ibrutinib-treated CLL. Across the study: Researchers reported about a dozen relapsed/refractory and about 15 treatment-naive patients, roughly 17 of them IGHV unmutated.

Looked up from germline, CDR1 is SGHRS and CDR2 is YFSETQ. Trimming cost V 1 base and J 4 bases; bases outside gene matches: 7. This CDR3 has 15 amino acids. Findings and caveats of the study: Clonality increased at ibrutinib response, then returned toward baseline at progression.

The TCR originated in a human donor with chronic lymphocytic leukemia. The chain is built from TRBV5-1 and TRBJ1-2; 7 nucleotides match TRBD1. The sequencing used PBMCs, collected at disease progression, from a patient treated with ibrutinib. Here the CDR3 reads CASSLSRGAFYGYTF. The DNA of the CDR3 is TGCGCCAGCAGCTTGTCCAGGGGGGCCTTCTATGGCTACACCTTC. The full variable domain, with the rest looked up from reference TRBV5-1 and TRBJ1-2, is KAGVTQTPRYLIKTRGQQVTLSCSPISGHRSVSWYQQTPGQGLQFLFEYFSETQRNKGNFPGRFSGRQFSNSRSEMNVSTLELGDSALYLCASSLSRGAFYGYTFGSGTRLTVV.